These T cell receptor beta chains were read from a single sample in a study of response to subunit inactivated influenza vaccine. Via MiXCR, TCRdb re-called the RT-PCR reads, giving one row per CDR3 protein. The data hold about 540,000 distinct CDR3 sequences, with 14% observed a single time. Source: PBMCs from blood, taken 11 to 12 days after vaccination. The receptors here all came from a man aged 45 to 65 who received an inactivated influenza vaccine. Both conserved end residues are part of each CDR3. A D gene is named only where the DNA matches it firmly. The listing skips clone size in some rows; elsewhere it reads once, few, many or a size class.

size: few; V: TRBV10-3; J: TRBJ2-5; D: .; DNA: TGTGCCATCACCGGTAGAAGGGGTGTGGCGGGGCAAGAGACCCAGTACTTC; CDR3: CAITGRRGVAGQETQYF
size: .; V: TRBV6-2/TRBV6-3; J: TRBJ2-7; D: TRBD2; DNA: TGTGCCAGCAGAATTAGCGGGGCCCTCTACGAGCAGTACTTC; CDR3: CASRISGALYEQYF
size: many; V: TRBV12-3/TRBV12-4; J: TRBJ1-5; D: .; DNA: TGTGCCAGCAGTACCGAGAGCAATCAGCCCCAGCATTTT; CDR3: CASSTESNQPQHF
size: many; V: TRBV4-3; J: TRBJ2-3; D: TRBD2; DNA: TGCGCCAGCAGCCAAGACCCCGGGAGGGCCAGCACAGATACGCAGTATTTT; CDR3: CASSQDPGRASTDTQYF
size: many; V: TRBV4-1; J: TRBJ2-1; D: .; DNA: TGCGCCAGCAGCCAACAGGTTGTGAATGAGCAGTTCTTC; CDR3: CASSQQVVNEQFF
size: many; V: TRBV18; J: TRBJ2-3; D: TRBD1; DNA: TGTGCCAGCTCATCACAGGGGGATACGCAGTATTTT; CDR3: CASSSQGDTQYF
size: .; V: TRBV9; J: TRBJ2-2; D: TRBD2; DNA: TGTGCCAGCAGTTGGCGGGGGGAACGAGGCGGGGAGCTGTTTTTT; CDR3: CASSWRGERGGELFF
size: .; V: TRBV12-3/TRBV12-4; J: TRBJ1-5; D: .; DNA: TGTGCCAGCAGTTTACGGACATTCGGCAGCAATCAGCCCCAGCATTTT; CDR3: CASSLRTFGSNQPQHF
size: .; V: TRBV20-1; J: TRBJ2-3; D: .; DNA: TGCAGTGCTAGAGGTGGTGATACTAGCACAGATACGCAGTATTTT; CDR3: CSARGGDTSTDTQYF
size: .; V: TRBV7-9; J: TRBJ2-1; D: .; DNA: TGTGCCAGCAGCTTAATGAGCTCCTACAATGAGCAGTTCTTC; CDR3: CASSLMSSYNEQFF
size: few; V: TRBV19; J: TRBJ2-6; D: .; DNA: TGTGCCAGTAGTATGAACTCGGCAGGGAGTATCTCTGGGGCCAACGTCCTGACTTTC; CDR3: CASSMNSAGSISGANVLTF
size: many; V: TRBV25-1; J: TRBJ2-7; D: .; DNA: TGTGCCAGCAGTGACGGGACGACCTACGAGCAGTACTTC; CDR3: CASSDGTTYEQYF
size: .; V: TRBV15; J: TRBJ2-1; D: TRBD2; DNA: TGTGCCACCAGCAGAGGCGCGGGAGTTTGGGAGCAGTTCTTC; CDR3: CATSRGAGVWEQFF
size: .; V: TRBV6-2/TRBV6-3; J: TRBJ2-7; D: .; DNA: TGTGCCAGCAGTTACTCGGAGTTACGGGGATTTTACGAGCAGTACTTC; CDR3: CASSYSELRGFYEQYF
size: few; V: TRBV5-1; J: TRBJ1-6; D: .; DNA: TGCGCCAGCAGCTTGGCACAGGGTAGGGCACCCCTCCACTTT; CDR3: CASSLAQGRAPLHF
size: .; V: TRBV15; J: TRBJ2-3; D: TRBD1; DNA: TGTGCCACCAGCAGAGGGACGGGGGGCGAGGGACAGGGGAGCACAGATACGCAGTATTTT; CDR3: CATSRGTGGEGQGSTDTQYF
size: .; V: TRBV7-3; J: TRBJ2-3; D: .; DNA: TGTGCCAGCAGCTTAGTCGGGGACCAAGACACAGATACGCAGTATTTT; CDR3: CASSLVGDQDTDTQYF
size: few; V: TRBV5-1; J: TRBJ2-5; D: TRBD2; DNA: TGCGCCAGCAGCCGAAGCGGGGGCCAAGAGACCCAGTACTTC; CDR3: CASSRSGGQETQYF
size: few; V: TRBV7-9; J: TRBJ1-5; D: .; DNA: TGTGCCAGCAGCCGCACAGAGACTAGCAATCAGCCCCAGCATTTT; CDR3: CASSRTETSNQPQHF
size: few; V: TRBV28; J: TRBJ2-7; D: TRBD1; DNA: TGTGCCAGCAGACCTCCTGGGGCAGGGGGCTTCTCCGAGCAGTACTTC; CDR3: CASRPPGAGGFSEQYF
size: few; V: TRBV10-2; J: TRBJ2-3; D: .; DNA: TGCGCCAGCAGACGACAGGACACAGATACGCAGTATTTT; CDR3: CASRRQDTDTQYF
size: few; V: TRBV6-1; J: TRBJ2-7; D: TRBD1; DNA: TGTGCCACTACGCAAGGACAGGGTGCCTACTACGAGCAGTACTTC; CDR3: CATTQGQGAYYEQYF
size: .; V: TRBV11-2; J: TRBJ2-1; D: TRBD2; DNA: TGTGCCAGCAGCCTCCGGGGGTATAGCGGGAGGGCCGTGGATGAGCAGTTCTTC; CDR3: CASSLRGYSGRAVDEQFF
size: .; V: TRBV6-2/TRBV6-3; J: TRBJ2-3; D: TRBD2; DNA: TGTGCCAGCAGTTACACCCAACCCCAGCGGGGGGGCCTTTGGCTCAAGGCAGATACGCAGTATTTT; CDR3: CASSYTQPQRGGLWLKADTQYF
size: few; V: TRBV5-1; J: TRBJ1-5; D: .; DNA: TGCGCCAGCAGCTTGACAGGGAATTTAGGACAGCCCCAGCATTTT; CDR3: CASSLTGNLGQPQHF
size: few; V: TRBV2; J: TRBJ1-3; D: .; DNA: TGTGCCAGCAGCCGACTACAGGGAAACACCATATATTTT; CDR3: CASSRLQGNTIYF
size: .; V: TRBV29-1; J: TRBJ1-2; D: .; DNA: TGCAGCGTCACTATCCTGGGGGGATATGGCTACACCTTC; CDR3: CSVTILGGYGYTF
size: few; V: TRBV5-6; J: TRBJ2-3; D: TRBD2; DNA: TGTGCCAGCAGCTTCGGGAGCGGGGTATATAGCACAGATACGCAGTATTTT; CDR3: CASSFGSGVYSTDTQYF
size: few; V: TRBV4-1; J: TRBJ1-4; D: .; DNA: TGCGCCAGCAGCTCCGGACCGGCGGGAGGTGAAAAACTGTTTTTT; CDR3: CASSSGPAGGEKLFF
size: many; V: TRBV7-2; J: TRBJ2-3; D: .; DNA: TGTGCCAGCAGCTTGGTTGGGGGTTTGACAGATACGCAGTATTTT; CDR3: CASSLVGGLTDTQYF
size: .; V: TRBV3-1; J: TRBJ2-1; D: TRBD2; DNA: TGTGCCAGCAGGCCAGCAGGGACTAGTCAGGTAAATGAGCAGTTCTTC; CDR3: CASRPAGTSQVNEQFF
size: few; V: TRBV12-3/TRBV12-4; J: TRBJ2-7; D: TRBD1; DNA: TGTGCCAGCAGTTTCGGACAGGTCTTTGAGCAGTACTTC; CDR3: CASSFGQVFEQYF
size: .; V: TRBV7-2; J: TRBJ1-4; D: .; DNA: TGTGCCAGCAGCTTCATTCCAGGGACTAATGAAAAACTGTTTTTT; CDR3: CASSFIPGTNEKLFF
size: few; V: TRBV6-2/TRBV6-3; J: TRBJ2-7; D: .; DNA: TGTGCCAGCAGCATTGCCTACGAGCAGTACTTC; CDR3: CASSIAYEQYF
size: few; V: TRBV20-1; J: TRBJ2-5; D: TRBD1; DNA: TGCAGCGGACAGGGACGGCAAGAGACCCAGTACTTC; CDR3: CSGQGRQETQYF
size: few; V: TRBV5-1; J: TRBJ2-2; D: .; DNA: TGCGCCAGCAGCTTGGCCGGGGAAACCGGGGAGCTGTTTTTT; CDR3: CASSLAGETGELFF
size: many; V: TRBV12-3/TRBV12-4; J: TRBJ2-7; D: TRBD2; DNA: TGTGCCAGTACCCGGGCGGGGGGCAGCTCCTACGAGCAGTACTTC; CDR3: CASTRAGGSSYEQYF
size: .; V: TRBV4-3; J: TRBJ2-7; D: TRBD2; DNA: TGCGCCAGCAGCAAGCTAGCGGGTCAATCCTACGAGCAGTACTTC; CDR3: CASSKLAGQSYEQYF
size: few; V: TRBV12-3/TRBV12-4; J: TRBJ2-2; D: .; DNA: TGTGCCAGCAGGGTGGGTCAGAACACCGGGGAGCTGTTTTTT; CDR3: CASRVGQNTGELFF
size: few; V: TRBV12-3/TRBV12-4; J: TRBJ2-3; D: .; DNA: TGTGCCAGCACCATCGTGGGGGATACTAGCACAGATACGCAGTATTTT; CDR3: CASTIVGDTSTDTQYF
size: .; V: TRBV12-3/TRBV12-4; J: TRBJ2-7; D: .; DNA: TGTGCCAGCAGTTCTGTGCTAGCGACCTACGAGCAGTACTTC; CDR3: CASSSVLATYEQYF
size: many; V: TRBV5-1; J: TRBJ2-7; D: TRBD2; DNA: TGTGCCAGCAGCCCGGGACTAGGCTCCTACGAGCAGTACTTC; CDR3: CASSPGLGSYEQYF
size: few; V: TRBV14; J: TRBJ2-1; D: .; DNA: TGTGCCAGCAGCCACATGGCCTACAATGAGCAGTTCTTC; CDR3: CASSHMAYNEQFF
size: few; V: TRBV7-9; J: TRBJ2-3; D: .; DNA: TGTGCCAGCACCCCAAAACTAGCCCTGGATACGCAGTATTTT; CDR3: CASTPKLALDTQYF